One sample yielded the 9 T cell receptor beta chains listed below, sequenced in a study of Graves' ophthalmopathy and Graves' hyperthyroidism (dated by TCRdb to 2017 to 2018). Instrument on record: Illumina HiSeq 2000. TCR beta CDR3 regions were amplified from RNA transcripts for repertoire sequencing. The first round of RT-PCR was done with HTBI primers and the Qiagen OneStep RT-PCR kit, and was followed by a second round of multiplex PCR, then size selection and purification. TCRdb redid the processing of the public reads, applying fastp at Q25 and MiXCR, and retained in-frame beta chains. Rows with one shared CDR3 protein collapse into an entry with the most common genes and DNA. The sample profile shows about 740,000 distinct CDR3 sequences; roughly 41% of them were found once. The ten largest clones take up roughly 46% of the sample. The sample consisted of peripheral blood. Source of these receptors: an adult man with Graves' ophthalmopathy.

This sequence joins TRBV29-1 and TRBJ2-7; the D call may be TRBD1 or TRBD2 (5 bases each). This CDR3 comprises 12 residues. Per germline, CDR1 SQVTM and CDR2 ANQGSEA. The CDR3 protein is CSDRDGAYEQYF. CDR3 in DNA: TGCAGTGACCGGGACGGTGCTTACGAGCAGTACTTC.

The chain links TRBV10-3 to TRBJ1-6, with a possible D match to TRBD1 (5 bases). The V end was cut by 10 bases, the J end by 8 bases, with 21 bases between. There are 15 residues in the CDR3. From germline, CDR1 is ENHRY and CDR2 SYGVKD. The CDR3 DNA follows: TGTGCCACATCTTCGGATTCCAGGGCAGATTCACCCCTCCACTTT. Translation: CATSSDSRADSPLHF.

Many counts were recorded for this clonotype. The chain is built from TRBV7-2 and TRBJ2-7; 8 bases are a match to TRBD1. In germline, CDR1 is SGHTA, CDR2 FQGNSA. The CDR3 runs to 17 residues. V trimming: 4 bases; J trimming: 3 bases; junction bases outside the gene matches: 14. Here the CDR3 reads CASSSRGGTGNFYEQYF. The CDR3 DNA reads as TGTGCCAGCAGCTCTCGAGGGGGGACAGGTAACTTCTACGAGCAGTACTTC. Full variable domain (outside the CDR3, taken from reference TRBV7-2 and TRBJ2-7): GAGVSQSPSNKVTEKGKDVELRCDPISGHTALYWYRQSLGQGLEFLIYFQGNSAPDKSGLPSDRFSAERTGGSVSTLTIQRTQQEDSAVYLCASSSRGGTGNFYEQYFGPGTRLTVT.

This clonotype was counted between two and nine times. The chain has TRBV2 and TRBJ1-5; D is possibly TRBD1 (5 bases). Germline CDR1 reads SNHLY; CDR2 reads FYNNEI. The CDR3 has 14 amino acids. Trimming removed 4 bases at V and 2 bases at J, with 9 bases between. CDR3 region: CASSGRVGNQPQHF. Here the CDR3 DNA reads TGTGCCAGCAGTGGCAGGGTGGGCAATCAGCCCCAGCATTTT.

Many counts were recorded for this clonotype. This chain connects TRBV15 to TRBJ1-2; D is unclear. V was clipped by 1 base and J by 0 bases, with 9 bases between them. This CDR3 is 15 amino acids long. The germline V gene encodes CDR1 LNHNV and CDR2 YYDKDF (reference sequence). The CDR3 spells CATSRVAAPNYGYTF. For the CDR3, the DNA is TGTGCCACCAGCAGAGTGGCAGCCCCTAACTATGGCTACACCTTC.

The rearrangement joins TRBV29-1 to TRBJ2-6; D remains unclear. The CDR3 is 14 residues long. CDR1 SQVTM and CDR2 ANQGSEA come from the germline V gene. With 0 bases removed from V and 4 bases from J, the gap between germline ends came to 7 bases. The CDR3 region has the DNA TGCAGCGTTGAAGATCCACAGGGGGCCAACGTCCTGACTTTC. It is translated as CSVEDPQGANVLTF.

The chain uses TRBV7-6 and TRBJ1-1; possibly TRBD1 for D (5 bases). CDR1 is SGHVS and CDR2 is FNYEAQ in the germline V gene. The CDR3 is made up of 14 amino acids. V lost 5 bases, J lost 4 bases, and 14 bases lay in between. This CDR3 reads CASSLPNRGTEAFF. CDR3 DNA: TGTGCCAGCAGCCTGCCAAATAGGGGCACTGAAGCTTTCTTT.

The genes are TRBV7-2 and TRBJ1-1; no definite D call. Germline CDR1 is SGHTA and CDR2 is FQGNSA. The CDR3 has 16 residues. With 5 bases removed from V and 3 bases from J, the gap between germline ends came to 19 bases. The CDR3 protein is CASSPPDLPEDTEAFF. The CDR3, as DNA: TGTGCCAGCAGCCCGCCAGATCTTCCGGAGGACACTGAAGCTTTCTTT.

On this clonotype itself: This sequence may be a read error, since a much larger clone differs from it by one base. The chain uses TRBV24-1 and TRBJ1-5; 9 bases fit TRBD1. This CDR3 has 16 residues. Germline V gene lookup returns CDR1 KGHDR and CDR2 SFDVKD. CDR3 region: CASSYSTDRGNQPRHF. The CDR3 DNA reads TGTGCCAGCAGTTACTCCACGGACAGGGGAAATCAGCCCCGGCATTTT.